A single sample is the source of the 26 T cell receptor beta chains below, sequenced in a study of cytomegalovirus exposure and HLA in healthy donors. In the PCR, 60 Vbeta and 13 Jbeta primers were used. Only in-frame clones appear in the TCRdb table, and some are missing; sequencing was by immunoSEQ multiplex PCR. This sample has roughly 200,000 clones, with about three quarters found just once. Sequencing was carried out using PBMCs. The receptors come from a woman aged 55-75 years in good health and CMV-seropositive.

This chain uses TRBV30 with TRBJ2-5, with 8 bases aligning to TRBD2. Germline loops: CDR1 GTSNPN, CDR2 SVGIG (reference sequence). The trim removed 3 bases at V and 5 bases at J, leaving 5 bases unmatched. The CDR3 runs to 13 residues. In DNA form, the CDR3 reads TGTGCCTGGAGGGAAGCGGGAGTGGAGACCCAGTACTTC. This gives the protein CAWREAGVETQYF.

This chain links TRBV19 with TRBJ1-4; the D gene is possibly TRBD1 (6 bases). CDR3 length: 15 amino acids. V was clipped by 5 bases and J by 8 bases, with 18 bases between them. CDR1 is LNHDA and CDR2 is SQIVND in the germline V gene (reference sequence). CDR3 in DNA: TGTGCCAGTAGTCTGGACAGCCCAACGGGGGAAAAACTGTTTTTT. Amino acid sequence: CASSLDSPTGEKLFF.

The rearrangement links TRBV6-6 to TRBJ2-7; TRBD2 agrees at 8 bases. CDR1 and CDR2 from the germline V gene are MNHNY and SVGAGI (reference sequence). The CDR3 spans 15 residues. The V segment lost 5 bases and the J segment 6 bases; nucleotides outside the gene matches: 12. The CDR3 loop is CASSPSGGAVGEQYF. Written as DNA, the CDR3 is TGTGCCAGCAGTCCATCCGGGGGGGCGGTCGGCGAGCAGTACTTC.

Details on this clone: Other DNA sequences in the sample encode the same CDR3. The rearrangement links TRBV28 to TRBJ1-2; the match to TRBD1 covers 7 bases. This CDR3 is built from 12 residues. Trimming took 1 base from V and 7 from J; bases not matched to a gene: 0. Germline CDR1 and CDR2: MDHEN and SYDVKM. This chain's CDR3 is CASSLSGGGYTF. CDR3 bases: TGTGCCAGCAGTTTATCAGGGGGTGGCTACACCTTC.

The rearrangement joins TRBV7-2 to TRBJ2-7, with TRBD2 matching over 7 bases. V trimming: 2 bases; J trimming: 2 bases; junction bases outside the gene matches: 6. The germline CDR1 and CDR2 sequences are SGHTA and FQGNSA. The CDR3 runs 15 residues. CDR3 loop: CASSLRASGAYEQYF. CDR3 nucleotide sequence: TGTGCCAGCAGCTTACGGGCTAGCGGTGCCTACGAGCAGTACTTC.

The chain is built from TRBV7-3 and TRBJ2-5; D is possibly TRBD2 (5 bases). Trimming cost V 0 bases and J 4 bases, with 9 bases left between them. The CDR3 loop spans 14 amino acids. Per the germline V gene, CDR1 is SGHTA and CDR2 is FQGTGA. The CDR3 reads CASSLTGVGETQYF. In DNA, the CDR3 is TGTGCCAGCAGCTTAACGGGAGTAGGAGAGACCCAGTACTTC.

The V call is TRBV7-2, the J call TRBJ2-7; D unresolved. With 1 base removed from V and 0 bases from J, the gap between germline ends came to 10 bases. CDR1 and CDR2 from the germline V gene are SGHTA and FQGNSA. This CDR3 is 15 amino acids long. The CDR3 sequence is CASSLVTTGSYEQYF. CDR3 coding DNA: TGTGCCAGCAGCTTAGTGACGACTGGCTCCTACGAGCAGTACTTC.

This clone was found a few times. The CDR3, as DNA: TGTGCCAGCAGCCCCCGCGGGGGCAATGAGCAGTTCTTC. This encodes CASSPRGGNEQFF. J is TRBJ2-1 and V is TRBV9; 7 bases align to TRBD2. Germline values: CDR1 SGDLS, CDR2 YYNGEE. The V gene end was trimmed by 4 bases and the J gene end by 6 bases; junction bases not matched to a gene: 4. The CDR3 covers 13 residues.

This chain uses TRBV7-2 with TRBJ1-6, with D hard to call. Germline V gives CDR1 SGHTA, CDR2 FQGNSA. V was cut by 6 bases and J by 6 bases, with 9 bases left in between. The CDR3 is 13 residues long. CDR3 loop: CASSPSANSPLHF. CDR3 nucleotide sequence: TGTGCCAGCAGTCCTAGTGCTAATTCACCCCTCCACTTT.

This rearrangement joins TRBV7-7 to TRBJ2-5; TRBD1 matches 7 bases. The ends lost 5 bases at V and 5 bases at J; junction bases unmatched: 8. This CDR3 has 14 amino acids. CDR1 is SSHAT and CDR2 is FNYEAQ in the germline V gene (reference sequence). This CDR3 reads CASSPPGQWETQYF. Here the CDR3 DNA reads TGTGCCAGCAGCCCTCCGGGACAGTGGGAGACCCAGTACTTC.

The V gene is TRBV5-1, the J gene TRBJ1-4; 8 bases fit TRBD1. V trimming: 6 bases; J trimming: 2 bases; junction bases outside the gene matches: 6. Germline values: CDR1 SGHRS, CDR2 YFSETQ. The CDR3 has 15 residues. The CDR3 region has the DNA TGCGCCAGCAATAGACAGGGGACGACTAATGAAAAACTGTTTTTT. Residues: CASNRQGTTNEKLFF.

The V and J genes are TRBV7-6 and TRBJ1-6; D might be TRBD1 (6 bases). In germline, CDR1 is SGHVS, CDR2 FNYEAQ. The CDR3 runs to 16 residues. The ends were cut back, 1 base at V and 7 bases at J, with 14 bases in the middle. The CDR3 nucleotides read TGTGCCAGCAGCTTAGACCAGGGGCGAGGCAATTCACCCCTCCACTTT. Protein sequence: CASSLDQGRGNSPLHF.

The V call is TRBV7-8, the J call TRBJ2-1; TRBD1 agrees at 8 bases. This CDR3 contains 16 residues. The V segment lost 0 bases and the J segment 5 bases; nucleotides outside the gene matches: 6. Germline V lookup: CDR1 SGHVS, CDR2 FQNEAQ. The CDR3 region has the DNA TGTGCCAGCAGCTTAGCGTTAGACAGGGGTGACAATGAGCAGTTCTTC. It specifies CASSLALDRGDNEQFF.

This chain uses TRBV19 with TRBJ1-5; D call uncertain. The CDR3 is made up of 15 amino acids. V lost 3 bases to trimming and J lost 2 bases, with 11 bases between them. Per the germline V gene, CDR1 is LNHDA and CDR2 is SQIVND (reference sequence). The CDR3, as DNA: TGTGCCAGTAGTATCTCGACCCGGGGCAATCAGCCCCAGCATTTT. Its translation: CASSISTRGNQPQHF.

V gene TRBV19 combines with J gene TRBJ2-5; 9 bases map to TRBD2. This CDR3 comprises 14 residues. The V gene's germline CDR1 is LNHDA and CDR2 SQIVND (reference sequence). After removal of 7 bases from V and 5 bases from J, the junction contained 8 bases not matched to a gene. CDR3 amino acids: CASNGGRAGETQYF. The CDR3 DNA reads TGTGCCAGTAATGGCGGGAGGGCCGGGGAGACCCAGTACTTC.

V gene TRBV4-3 combines with J gene TRBJ1-4; D call uncertain. The CDR3 is 14 residues long. Trimming shortened V by 2 bases and J by 5 bases, and 9 bases separated the two germline ends. Germline V gene lookup returns CDR1 LGHNA and CDR2 YSLEER. The CDR3 region is CASSQLLTNEKLFF. In DNA form, the CDR3 reads TGCGCCAGCAGCCAATTATTAACAAATGAAAAACTGTTTTTT.

The chain links TRBV11-2 to TRBJ2-2; TRBD2 might be the D (5 bases). The CDR3 sequence is 15 residues long. V lost 1 base, J lost 4 bases, and 10 bases lay in between. Germline loops: CDR1 SGHAT, CDR2 FQNNGV. The CDR3 nucleotides are TGTGCCAGCAGCTTAGTCGTAGGGAGCACCGGGGAGCTGTTTTTT. It encodes CASSLVVGSTGELFF.

The V call is TRBV28, the J call TRBJ2-2; perhaps TRBD2 as D (5 bases). Germline V gene sequence: CDR1 MDHEN, CDR2 SYDVKM. V was pared by 6 bases and J by 6 bases, with 14 bases between. The CDR3 sequence is 14 residues long. The CDR3 protein is CASSTDFRSGELFF. The CDR3 coding sequence is TGTGCCAGCAGCACGGACTTTAGGTCCGGGGAGCTGTTTTTT. Filled out from reference TRBV28 and TRBJ2-2, the complete variable domain reads DVKVTQSSRYLVKRTGEKVFLECVQDMDHENMFWYRQDPGLGLRLIYFSYDVKMKEKGDIPEGYSVSREKKERFSLILESASTNQTSMYLCASSTDFRSGELFFGEGSRLTVL.

The rearrangement joins TRBV11-2 to TRBJ1-4; 8 bases match TRBD1. The CDR3 runs 15 residues. CDR1 and CDR2 from the germline V gene are SGHAT and FQNNGV. J lost 5 bases, V lost 5 bases, and 7 bases had no gene match. The CDR3 sequence is CASSNNDRGNEKLFF. For the CDR3, the DNA is TGTGCCAGCAGCAACAACGACAGGGGAAATGAAAAACTGTTTTTT.

The J gene is TRBJ2-1, the V gene TRBV27; possibly TRBD1 for D (6 bases). CDR1 and CDR2 from the germline V gene are MNHEY and SMNVEV (reference sequence). The CDR3 spans 14 residues. Trimming took off 5 bases at V and 8 bases at J, with 16 bases between the two ends. The CDR3 sequence: CASSRDTLAHEQFF. In nucleotides, the CDR3 is TGTGCCAGCAGTCGGGACACCCTGGCGCATGAGCAGTTCTTC.

V usage is TRBV14 and J usage is TRBJ2-4; no reliable D call. Germline V gene data show CDR1 as SGHDN and CDR2 as FVKESK. The CDR3 spans 11 residues. V shed 3 bases and J shed 6 bases, with 3 bases lying between them. The chain's CDR3 is CASSHGNIQYF. In nucleotides, the CDR3 is TGTGCCAGCAGCCACGGAAACATTCAGTACTTC.

The V call is TRBV25-1, the J call TRBJ2-2; 7 bases fit TRBD2. The CDR3 runs to 17 residues. Germline CDR1 reads MGHDK; CDR2 reads SYGVNS. Trimming took 5 bases from V and 8 from J; bases not matched to a gene: 17. The CDR3 is CASSSWRGTDPRGELFF. In nucleotides, the CDR3 is TGTGCCAGCAGTTCCTGGCGGGGGACTGACCCTCGGGGGGAGCTGTTTTTT.

The chain has TRBV7-7 and TRBJ2-2; D is unclear. The CDR3 consists of 13 residues. Trimming took 6 bases from V and 1 from J, leaving 6 bases between them. Per germline, CDR1 SSHAT and CDR2 FNYEAQ (reference sequence). The CDR3 here is CASSLGNTGELFF. The CDR3 DNA follows: TGTGCCAGCAGTCTAGGGAACACCGGGGAGCTGTTTTTT.

CDR3: CASSPTDRGFYEQYF. The CDR3, as DNA: TGTGCCAGCAGCCCGACGGACAGGGGGTTCTACGAGCAGTACTTC. The chain links TRBV9 to TRBJ2-7; 10 bases fit TRBD1. There are 15 residues in the CDR3. Germline lookup yields CDR1 SGDLS and CDR2 YYNGEE. J was trimmed by 3 bases and V by 4 bases; bases with no gene match: 7. Complete variable domain (other parts from reference TRBV9 and TRBJ2-7): DSGVTQTPKHLITATGQRVTLRCSPRSGDLSVYWYQQSLDQGLQFLIQYYNGEERAKGNILERFSAQQFPDLHSELNLSSLELGDSALYFCASSPTDRGFYEQYFGPGTRLTVT.

The CDR3 nucleotides are TGTGCCAGCAGTGAATCTCTCGCAGGATTTAATGAAAAACTGTTTTTT. Amino acids: CASSESLAGFNEKLFF. The chain links TRBV2 to TRBJ1-4; D uncertain. Trimming stripped 2 bases from V and 4 bases from J, with 14 bases between. The CDR3 is 16 amino acids. The germline V gene has CDR1 SNHLY and CDR2 FYNNEI. The complete variable domain, with remaining parts taken from reference TRBV2 and TRBJ1-4, reads EPEVTQTPSHQVTQMGQEVILRCVPISNHLYFYWYRQILGQKVEFLVSFYNNEISEKSEIFDDQFSVERPDGSNFTLKIRSTKLEDSAMYFCASSESLAGFNEKLFFGSGTQLSVL.

V usage is TRBV9 and J usage is TRBJ1-4, with TRBD1 matching 8 bases. Germline CDR1 reads SGDLS; CDR2 reads YYNGEE. There are 18 residues in the CDR3. Germline trimming cut 3 bases from V and 8 bases from J; bases unmatched to any gene: 18. This CDR3 is CASSEEEGQGTLWEKLFF. DNA for the CDR3: TGTGCCAGCAGCGAAGAGGAAGGACAGGGAACCCTTTGGGAAAAACTGTTTTTT.